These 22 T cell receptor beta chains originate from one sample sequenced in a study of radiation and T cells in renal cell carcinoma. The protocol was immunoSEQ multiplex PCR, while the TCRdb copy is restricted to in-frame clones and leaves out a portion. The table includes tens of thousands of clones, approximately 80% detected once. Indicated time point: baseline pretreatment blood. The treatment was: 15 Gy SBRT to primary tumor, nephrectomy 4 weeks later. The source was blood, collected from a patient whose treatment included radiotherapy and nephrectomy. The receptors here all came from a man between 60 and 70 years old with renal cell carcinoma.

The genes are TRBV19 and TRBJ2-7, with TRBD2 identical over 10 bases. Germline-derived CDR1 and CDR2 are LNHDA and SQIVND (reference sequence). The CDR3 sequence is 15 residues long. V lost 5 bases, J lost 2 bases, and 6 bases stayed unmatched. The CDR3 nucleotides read TGTGCCAGTAGTGGACGGACTAGCGGCACCTACGAGCAGTACTTC. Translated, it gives CASSGRTSGTYEQYF.

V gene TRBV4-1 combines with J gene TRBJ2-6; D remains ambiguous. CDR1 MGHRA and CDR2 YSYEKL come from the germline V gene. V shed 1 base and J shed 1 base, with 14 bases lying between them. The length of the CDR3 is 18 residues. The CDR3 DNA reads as TGCGCCAGCAGCCAAGTTGGTCGAGGTCGTTCTGGGGCCAACGTCCTGACTTTC. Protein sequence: CASSQVGRGRSGANVLTF.

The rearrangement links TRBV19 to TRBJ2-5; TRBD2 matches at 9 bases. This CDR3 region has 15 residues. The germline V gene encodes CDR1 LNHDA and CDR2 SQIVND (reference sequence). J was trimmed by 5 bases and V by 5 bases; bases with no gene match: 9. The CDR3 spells CASSPTSGPGETQYF. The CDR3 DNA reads TGTGCCAGTAGTCCGACTAGCGGTCCGGGGGAGACCCAGTACTTC.

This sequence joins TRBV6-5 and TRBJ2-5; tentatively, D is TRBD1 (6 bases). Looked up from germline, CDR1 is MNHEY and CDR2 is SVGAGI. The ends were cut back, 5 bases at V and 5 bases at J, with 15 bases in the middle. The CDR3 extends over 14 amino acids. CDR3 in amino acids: CASSPTGLGETQYF. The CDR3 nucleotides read TGTGCCAGCAGTCCCACAGGGTTGGGTGAGACCCAGTACTTC.

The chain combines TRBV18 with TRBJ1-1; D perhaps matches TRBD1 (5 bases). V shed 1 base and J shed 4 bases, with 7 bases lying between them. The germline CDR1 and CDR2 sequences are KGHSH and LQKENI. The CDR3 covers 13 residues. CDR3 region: CASSPRGGTEAFF. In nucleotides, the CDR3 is TGTGCCAGCTCACCACGGGGGGGCACTGAAGCTTTCTTT.

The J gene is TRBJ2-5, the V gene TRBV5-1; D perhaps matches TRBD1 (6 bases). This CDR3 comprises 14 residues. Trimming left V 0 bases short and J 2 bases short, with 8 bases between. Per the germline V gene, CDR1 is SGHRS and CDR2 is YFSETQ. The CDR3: CASSLGQVQETQYF. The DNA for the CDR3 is TGCGCCAGCAGCTTGGGACAGGTTCAAGAGACCCAGTACTTC.

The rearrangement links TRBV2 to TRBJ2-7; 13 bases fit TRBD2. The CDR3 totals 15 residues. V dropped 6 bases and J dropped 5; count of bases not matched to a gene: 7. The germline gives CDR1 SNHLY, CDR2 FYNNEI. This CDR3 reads CASRIGLAGVDEQYF. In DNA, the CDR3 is TGTGCCAGCAGGATCGGACTAGCGGGAGTAGACGAGCAGTACTTC.

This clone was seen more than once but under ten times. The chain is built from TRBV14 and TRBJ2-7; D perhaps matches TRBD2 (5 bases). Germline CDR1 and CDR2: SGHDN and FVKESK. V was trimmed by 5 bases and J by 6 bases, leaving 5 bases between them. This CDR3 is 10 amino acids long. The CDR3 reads CASSGSEQYF. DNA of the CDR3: TGTGCCAGCAGCGGGAGCGAGCAGTACTTC.

The CDR3 loop reads CASSVRAGRNGELFF. The CDR3 DNA sequence: TGTGCCAGCAGCGTAAGGGCGGGACGGAACGGGGAGCTGTTTTTT. The chain carries TRBV9 and TRBJ2-2, with D possibly TRBD2 on 6 matching bases. The CDR3 runs 15 residues. Germline CDR1 and CDR2: SGDLS and YYNGEE. Deletions cut 1 base from V and 7 bases from J, with 14 bases between.

CDR3 sequence reads: CASSQKLNKLFATNEKLFF. In nucleotides, the CDR3 is TGCGCCAGCAGCCAAAAGTTAAACAAGCTTTTTGCAACTAATGAAAAACTGTTTTTT. V usage is TRBV4-1 and J usage is TRBJ1-4, with D uncertain. Germline-derived CDR1 and CDR2 are MGHRA and YSYEKL. V lost 2 bases, J lost 0 bases, and 19 bases lay in between. The CDR3 has 19 amino acids.

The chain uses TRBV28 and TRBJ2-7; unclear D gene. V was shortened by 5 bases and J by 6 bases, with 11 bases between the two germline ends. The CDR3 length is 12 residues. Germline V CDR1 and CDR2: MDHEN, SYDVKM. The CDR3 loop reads CASSPRPPEQYF. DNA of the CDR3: TGTGCCAGCAGTCCCCGACCCCCCGAGCAGTACTTC.

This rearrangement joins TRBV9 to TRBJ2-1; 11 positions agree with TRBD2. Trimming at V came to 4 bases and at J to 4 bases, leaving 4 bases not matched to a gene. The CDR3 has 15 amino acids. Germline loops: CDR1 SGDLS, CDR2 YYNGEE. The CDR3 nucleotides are TGTGCCAGCAGCACCAGACTAGCGGGGTACAATGAGCAGTTCTTC. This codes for CASSTRLAGYNEQFF. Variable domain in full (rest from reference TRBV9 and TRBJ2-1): DSGVTQTPKHLITATGQRVTLRCSPRSGDLSVYWYQQSLDQGLQFLIQYYNGEERAKGNILERFSAQQFPDLHSELNLSSLELGDSALYFCASSTRLAGYNEQFFGPGTRLTVL.

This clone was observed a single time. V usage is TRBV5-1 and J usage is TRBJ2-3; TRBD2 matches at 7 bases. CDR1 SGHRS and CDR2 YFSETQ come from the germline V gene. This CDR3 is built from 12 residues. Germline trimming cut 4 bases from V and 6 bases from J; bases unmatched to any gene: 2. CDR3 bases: TGCGCCAGCAGCCAACTAGCGGATACGCAGTATTTT. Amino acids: CASSQLADTQYF.

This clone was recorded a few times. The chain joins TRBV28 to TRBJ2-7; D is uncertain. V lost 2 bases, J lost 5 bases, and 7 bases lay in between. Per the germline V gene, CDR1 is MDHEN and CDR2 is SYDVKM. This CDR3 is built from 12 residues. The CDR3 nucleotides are TGTGCCAGCAGTTTAGCGACCAACGAGCAGTACTTC. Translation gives CASSLATNEQYF.

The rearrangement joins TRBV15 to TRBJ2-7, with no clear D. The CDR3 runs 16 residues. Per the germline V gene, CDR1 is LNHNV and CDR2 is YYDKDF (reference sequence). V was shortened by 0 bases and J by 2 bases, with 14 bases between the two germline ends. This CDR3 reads CATSRDPATVAYEQYF. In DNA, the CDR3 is TGTGCCACCAGCAGAGATCCGGCGACCGTGGCCTACGAGCAGTACTTC.

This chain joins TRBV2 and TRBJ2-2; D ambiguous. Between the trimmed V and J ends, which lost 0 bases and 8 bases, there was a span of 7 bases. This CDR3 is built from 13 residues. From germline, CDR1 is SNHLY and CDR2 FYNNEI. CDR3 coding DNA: TGTGCCAGCAGTGAAGCGCGATCTGGGGAGCTGTTTTTT. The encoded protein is CASSEARSGELFF.

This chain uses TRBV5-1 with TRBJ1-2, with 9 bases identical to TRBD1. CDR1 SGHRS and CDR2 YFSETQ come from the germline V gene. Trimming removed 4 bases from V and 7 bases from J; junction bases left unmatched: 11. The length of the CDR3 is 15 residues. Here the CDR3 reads CASSPPSRDRVGYTF. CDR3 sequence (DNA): TGCGCCAGCAGCCCTCCGTCCCGGGACAGGGTTGGCTACACCTTC.

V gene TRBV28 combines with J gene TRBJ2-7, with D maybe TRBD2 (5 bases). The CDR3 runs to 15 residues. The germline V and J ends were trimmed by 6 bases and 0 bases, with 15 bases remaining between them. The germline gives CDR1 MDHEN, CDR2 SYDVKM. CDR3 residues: CASSSRGADSYEQYF. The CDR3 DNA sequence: TGTGCCAGCAGCTCCCGGGGAGCGGACTCCTACGAGCAGTACTTC.

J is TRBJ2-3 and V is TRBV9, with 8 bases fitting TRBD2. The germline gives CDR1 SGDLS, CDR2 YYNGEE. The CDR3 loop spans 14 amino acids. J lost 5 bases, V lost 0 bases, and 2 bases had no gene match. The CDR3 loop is CASSVEREIDTQYF. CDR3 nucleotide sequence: TGTGCCAGCAGCGTAGAGCGGGAGATAGATACGCAGTATTTT.

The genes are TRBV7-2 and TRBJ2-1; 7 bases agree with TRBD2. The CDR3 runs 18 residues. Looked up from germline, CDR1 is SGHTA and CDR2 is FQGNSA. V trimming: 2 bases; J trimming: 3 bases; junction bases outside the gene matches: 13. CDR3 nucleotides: TGTGCCAGCAGCTTACCTAAGGATCTAGCGGAAGGCTACAATGAGCAGTTCTTC. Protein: CASSLPKDLAEGYNEQFF.

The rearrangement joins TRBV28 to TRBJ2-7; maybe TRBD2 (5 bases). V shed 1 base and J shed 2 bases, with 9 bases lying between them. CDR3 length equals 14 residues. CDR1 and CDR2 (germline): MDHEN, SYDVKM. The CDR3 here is CASSLLRAPYEQYF. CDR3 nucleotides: TGTGCCAGCAGTTTATTGAGGGCCCCCTACGAGCAGTACTTC.

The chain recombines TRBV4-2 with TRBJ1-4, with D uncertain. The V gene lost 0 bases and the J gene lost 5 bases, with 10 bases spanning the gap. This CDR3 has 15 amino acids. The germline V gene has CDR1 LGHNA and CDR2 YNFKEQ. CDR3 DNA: TGTGCCAGCAGCCAAGATAATAAGAGGAATGAAAAACTGTTTTTT. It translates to CASSQDNKRNEKLFF.